Below are 21 T cell receptor beta chains sequenced from a single sample in a study of OX40 agonist ivuxolimab in advanced cancers. The data were produced by immunoSEQ multiplex PCR, yet TCRdb's version contains in-frame clones alone and is incomplete. The table lists about 77,000 clones, around 87% of them singletons. Sequencing was performed on CD4+ or CD8+ T cells sorted from blood, taken in a trial of the OX40 agonist ivuxolimab. The receptors were gathered from an adult with an advanced solid tumor such as melanoma, head and neck, liver or kidney cancer.

The V and J genes are TRBV5-1 and TRBJ2-7; D uncertain. The germline V gene has CDR1 SGHRS and CDR2 YFSETQ. V was cut by 7 bases and J by 4 bases, with 15 bases left in between. CDR3 length: 13 amino acids. CDR3 sequence: CASRRGEWYEQYF. For the CDR3, the DNA is TGCGCCAGCCGCCGTGGGGAATGGTACGAGCAGTACTTC.

J is TRBJ2-2 and V is TRBV5-1; D is possibly TRBD1 or TRBD2 (5 bases each). Germline V gives CDR1 SGHRS, CDR2 YFSETQ. The CDR3 consists of 15 residues. Deletions cut 1 base from V and 0 bases from J, with 7 bases between. This chain's CDR3 is CASSLTGPNTGELFF. CDR3 sequence (DNA): TGCGCCAGCAGCTTGACGGGGCCGAACACCGGGGAGCTGTTTTTT.

The chain couples TRBV21-1 to TRBJ2-7; TRBD2 is the table's D call, not checked against the DNA. TRBV21-1 is marked as a pseudogene. The CDR3 length is 12 residues. For the CDR3, the DNA is TGTGCCAGGACTAGCGGGAGAGTTCGGCAGTACTTC. This encodes CARTSGRVRQYF.

This chain links TRBV21-1 with TRBJ2-5; no check of the table's D call, TRBD2, against the DNA was made. TRBV21-1 is designated a pseudogene. This CDR3 region has 14 residues. The CDR3 DNA follows: TGTGCCAGCAGCAAAGACGGGGACCAAGAGACCCAGTACTTC. It codes for CASSKDGDQETQYF.

The chain recombines TRBV23-1 with TRBJ2-3; D remains unclear. TRBV23-1 counts as an open reading frame of uncertain function. The CDR3 is 14 amino acids. V was pared by 11 bases and J by 5 bases, with 20 bases between. The CDR3 here is CAPLAHPRGDTQYF. The CDR3 DNA sequence: TGCGCCCCTCTGGCTCATCCTAGAGGAGATACGCAGTATTTT.

The chain joins TRBV7-2 to TRBJ2-3, with 8 bases that match TRBD2. V was pared by 5 bases and J by 2 bases, with 6 bases of the junction left unmatched. The V gene's germline CDR1 is SGHTA and CDR2 FQGNSA. The CDR3 length is 15 residues. The CDR3, as DNA: TGTGCCAGCAGCCTTCGGCGGGGGGCCACAGATACGCAGTATTTT. Translating gives CASSLRRGATDTQYF. The full variable domain, rest sourced from reference TRBV7-2 and TRBJ2-3, is GAGVSQSPSNKVTEKGKDVELRCDPISGHTALYWYRQSLGQGLEFLIYFQGNSAPDKSGLPSDRFSAERTGGSVSTLTIQRTQQEDSAVYLCASSLRRGATDTQYFGPGTRLTVL.

The chain combines TRBV2 with TRBJ2-7, with D possibly TRBD1 on 5 matching bases. CDR3 length: 13 residues. Per germline, CDR1 SNHLY and CDR2 FYNNEI. V lost 1 base and J lost 2, with 6 bases in between. The CDR3 protein is CASSEGRAYEQYF. CDR3 nucleotides: TGTGCCAGCAGTGAAGGCAGGGCCTACGAGCAGTACTTC. The full variable domain, its missing parts supplied by reference TRBV2 and TRBJ2-7, is EPEVTQTPSHQVTQMGQEVILRCVPISNHLYFYWYRQILGQKVEFLVSFYNNEISEKSEIFDDQFSVERPDGSNFTLKIRSTKLEDSAMYFCASSEGRAYEQYFGPGTRLTVT.

This chain uses TRBV5-1 with TRBJ2-2, with 7 bases that match TRBD1. Germline V gene sequence: CDR1 SGHRS, CDR2 YFSETQ. This CDR3 has 15 residues. J was trimmed by 4 bases and V by 4 bases; bases with no gene match: 7. CDR3 sequence (DNA): TGCGCCAGCAGCCTAGACAGGGTGGGCACCGGGGAGCTGTTTTTT. Its translation is CASSLDRVGTGELFF.

The chain couples TRBV6-1 to TRBJ1-3; D uncertain. Looked up from germline, CDR1 is MNHNS and CDR2 is SASEGT. The CDR3 covers 13 residues. Deletions cut 2 bases from V and 9 bases from J, with 11 bases between. The DNA for the CDR3 is TGTGCCAGCAGTGAACGCCGGGGTTCCACCATATATTTT. It specifies CASSERRGSTIYF.

The V gene is TRBV5-6, the J gene TRBJ1-1; D gene unclear. The germline CDR1 and CDR2 sequences are SGHDT and YYEEEE. This CDR3 is built from 14 residues. V lost 0 bases, J lost 5 bases, and 11 bases lay in between. The CDR3 is CASSLGGLRTEAFF. CDR3 coding DNA: TGTGCCAGCAGCTTGGGGGGTTTGAGGACTGAAGCTTTCTTT.

The V and J genes are TRBV14 and TRBJ2-2, with D perhaps matching TRBD2 (6 bases). Germline CDR1 is SGHDN and CDR2 is FVKESK. The CDR3 length is 16 residues. V lost 1 base, J lost 3 bases, and 12 bases lay in between. CDR3 region: CASSQVRGFDTGELFF. In DNA, the CDR3 is TGTGCCAGCAGCCAAGTGCGGGGATTCGACACCGGGGAGCTGTTTTTT.

The gene calls are TRBV18 and TRBJ2-3, with D unclear. Germline V lookup: CDR1 KGHSH, CDR2 LQKENI. CDR3 size: 15 residues. V was shortened by 8 bases and J by 4 bases, with 19 bases between the two germline ends. The CDR3 DNA follows: TGTGCCAGCCCCCCGAGCTCGGCCGGTCCAGATACGCAGTATTTT. Its translation: CASPPSSAGPDTQYF. Full variable domain (missing parts from reference TRBV18 and TRBJ2-3): NAGVMQNPRHLVRRRGQEARLRCSPMKGHSHVYWYRQLPEEGLKFMVYLQKENIIDESGMPKERFSAEFPKEGPSILRIQQVVRGDSAAYFCASPPSSAGPDTQYFGPGTRLTVL.

The CDR3 DNA reads as TGTGCCAGCAGCTTAAGCTTGACCCGGGAAGATACGCAGTATTTT. Its protein product is CASSLSLTREDTQYF. The rearrangement joins TRBV7-3 to TRBJ2-3; possible D gene TRBD2, 5 bases. With 1 base removed from V and 5 bases from J, the gap between germline ends came to 13 bases. This CDR3 contains 15 residues. Germline values: CDR1 SGHTA, CDR2 FQGTGA.

This clone was detected only a few times. This sequence joins TRBV5-4 and TRBJ2-5, with 8 bases lining up with TRBD2. Germline CDR1 SGHNT, CDR2 YYREEE (reference sequence). The trim removed 5 bases at V and 6 bases at J, leaving 12 bases unmatched. The CDR3 spans 15 residues. CDR3 loop: CASRRGLEGEQTQYF. CDR3 in DNA: TGTGCCAGCAGACGGGGACTAGAAGGGGAGCAGACCCAGTACTTC. The whole variable domain, filled in from reference TRBV5-4 and TRBJ2-5, reads ETGVTQSPTHLIKTRGQQVTLRCSSQSGHNTVSWYQQALGQGPQFIFQYYREEENGRGNFPPRFSGLQFPNYSSELNVNALELDDSALYLCASRRGLEGEQTQYFGPGTRLLVL.

This chain uses TRBV7-9 with TRBJ1-4; D ambiguous. Trimming took off 3 bases at V and 5 bases at J, with 10 bases between the two ends. CDR1 is SEHNR, CDR2 FQNEAQ, per germline (reference sequence). The CDR3 has 14 amino acids. Here the CDR3 DNA reads TGTGCCAGCAGCTTGGCAACCCTAAATGAAAAACTGTTTTTT. Amino acid sequence: CASSLATLNEKLFF.

The gene calls are TRBV6-5 and TRBJ1-1, with TRBD1 as a possible D gene (6 bases). This CDR3 comprises 14 residues. Germline V gives CDR1 MNHEY, CDR2 SVGAGI. V lost 6 bases and J 5 bases, leaving 16 bases between the germline ends. CDR3 protein: CASSRTNRETEAFF. The CDR3, as DNA: TGTGCCAGCAGCCGCACCAACAGGGAGACTGAAGCTTTCTTT.

The chain uses TRBV5-6 and TRBJ1-2; D gene ambiguous. The CDR3 spans 15 residues. Germline V gene data show CDR1 as SGHDT and CDR2 as YYEEEE. V lost 0 bases, J lost 0 bases, and 9 bases lay in between. The CDR3 reads CASSLDDLANYGYTF. CDR3 nucleotide sequence: TGTGCCAGCAGCTTGGACGACCTAGCTAACTATGGCTACACCTTC.

The V and J genes are TRBV5-1 and TRBJ2-2, with 11 bases lining up with TRBD2. Germline lookup yields CDR1 SGHRS and CDR2 YFSETQ. This CDR3 region has 19 residues. Trimming took 4 bases from V and 1 from J; bases not matched to a gene: 12. CDR3 loop: CASSPGLAGSPMNTGELFF. The CDR3 DNA follows: TGCGCCAGCAGCCCTGGACTAGCGGGTTCACCAATGAACACCGGGGAGCTGTTTTTT.

The V call is TRBV10-1, the J call TRBJ2-3, with no clear D. The CDR3 runs to 14 residues. Germline V gives CDR1 WNHNN, CDR2 SYGVQD (reference sequence). With 5 bases removed from V and 6 bases from J, the gap between germline ends came to 15 bases. The DNA of the CDR3 is TGCGCCAGCAGTCGCGCAGTCGGTTTTGATACGCAGTATTTT. Encoded protein: CASSRAVGFDTQYF.

This chain links TRBV19 with TRBJ2-6, with a tentative D call TRBD1 (6 bases). The V gene lost 1 base and the J gene lost 0 bases, with 7 bases spanning the gap. Germline values: CDR1 LNHDA, CDR2 SQIVND (reference sequence). There are 16 residues in the CDR3. CDR3 in amino acids: CASSIGQASGANVLTF. CDR3 coding DNA: TGTGCCAGTAGTATAGGACAGGCCTCTGGGGCCAACGTCCTGACTTTC. The entire variable domain, with the rest obtained from reference TRBV19 and TRBJ2-6, is as follows: DGGITQSPKYLFRKEGQNVTLSCEQNLNHDAMYWYRQDPGQGLRLIYYSQIVNDFQKGDIAEGYSVSREKKESFPLTVTSAQKNPTAFYLCASSIGQASGANVLTFGAGSRLTVL.

The chain combines TRBV5-1 with TRBJ2-3; the match to TRBD1 covers 9 bases. The ends lost 4 bases at V and 5 bases at J; junction bases unmatched: 5. Germline assignment: CDR1 SGHRS and CDR2 YFSETQ. This CDR3 is 14 amino acids long. CDR3 residues: CASSVTGGIDTQYF. The CDR3 DNA follows: TGCGCCAGCAGCGTGACAGGGGGGATAGATACGCAGTATTTT.